Listed below are T cell receptor beta chains from one sample, sequenced in a study of T-cell reconstitution after alpha-beta-depleted transplantation in children. TCRdb reanalysed the PCR reads using MiXCR and keeps one entry per CDR3 protein. The sample consists of about 400,000 distinct CDR3 sequences, around 15% of them appearing once. Sequenced here: PBMCs, mostly from graft donor cells, sampled 360 days after TCRalphabeta/CD19-depleted stem cell transplant. The receptors originated from a boy younger than two who had a stem cell transplant for Wiskott-Aldrich syndrome, so the T cells may come from the graft donor. CDR3s include the opening cysteine and the closing phenylalanine or tryptophan. The D gene is left open where the match is weak. Clone size, where shown, is once, few, many, or a class for clones that have expanded.

d_call	v_call	j_call	clone_size	cdr3_nt	cdr3_aa
-	TRBV4-1	TRBJ2-5	-	TGCGCCAGCAGCCCTCACCCGGGACCTGGAAAGGAGACCCAGTACTTC	CASSPHPGPGKETQYF
-	TRBV7-2	TRBJ2-5	few	TGTGCCAGCAGCTTAGAGACTAGTGGTCTAGAGACCCAGTACTTC	CASSLETSGLETQYF
-	TRBV10-3	TRBJ2-2	few	TGTGCCACCCAGACTACCGGGGAGCTGTTTTTT	CATQTTGELFF
-	TRBV7-2	TRBJ2-1	-	TGTGCCAGCAGCTTGGGGCCAACCCCCGGGACTGAGCAGTTCTTC	CASSLGPTPGTEQFF
TRBD2	TRBV20-1	TRBJ2-5	many	TGCAGTGCTAGAGTGGGACTAGCGGGGACCCGGAGCCAGTACTTC	CSARVGLAGTRSQYF
TRBD2	TRBV20-1	TRBJ2-1	few	TGCAGTGCTAGCAGGGTAGCGGGGTACAATGAGCAGTTCTTC	CSASRVAGYNEQFF
TRBD1	TRBV29-1	TRBJ2-7	few	TGCAGCGCCGAGGGCACGGCAGGGGGACACTACGAGCAGTACTTC	CSAEGTAGGHYEQYF
TRBD1	TRBV28	TRBJ1-2	-	TGTGCCAGCAGTTTAGGACAGGGTAAGGTGTATGGCTACACCTTC	CASSLGQGKVYGYTF
TRBD1	TRBV2	TRBJ2-7	few	TGTGCCAGCAGGTACAGGGGGCCTTTCTCCTACGAGCAGTACTTC	CASRYRGPFSYEQYF
TRBD2	TRBV20-1	TRBJ2-1	many	TGCAGTGCTAGAGACGGACTAGCCGATTACAATGAGCAGTTCTTC	CSARDGLADYNEQFF
-	TRBV7-2	TRBJ1-3	-	TGTGCCAGCAGCGACGGACTGGGAAACACCATATATTTT	CASSDGLGNTIYF
-	TRBV20-1	TRBJ1-5	-	TGCAGTGCTCTTTGGGACACCGATCAGCCCCAGCATTTT	CSALWDTDQPQHF
TRBD1	TRBV28	TRBJ1-5	-	TGTGCCAGCAGTCAGACAGGGTTCGAGCAGCCCCAGCATTTT	CASSQTGFEQPQHF
TRBD1	TRBV5-1	TRBJ2-1	few	TGCGCCAGCGCATTCCGGGACAGATACAATGAGCAGTTCTTC	CASAFRDRYNEQFF
-	TRBV5-1	TRBJ2-1	-	TGCGCCAGCAGCTTGGTCGCCTTCCCCTCCAATGAGCAGTTCTTC	CASSLVAFPSNEQFF
-	TRBV3-1	TRBJ1-4	many	TGTGCCAGCAGCCAACGGGGGGCTAATGAAAAACTGTTTTTT	CASSQRGANEKLFF
-	TRBV29-1	TRBJ2-1	few	TGCAGCGTGACCAAGGGCAATGAGCAGTTCTTC	CSVTKGNEQFF
-	TRBV23-1	TRBJ2-5	-	TGCGCCAGCAGTCACGCAGGGCGCTCATGGGCCCAGTACTTC	CASSHAGRSWAQYF
TRBD2	TRBV24-1	TRBJ2-3	-	TGTGCCACACTTAGCGGGAGGCTTTCTAGCACAGATACGCAGTATTTT	CATLSGRLSSTDTQYF
-	TRBV12-3/TRBV12-4	TRBJ2-1	few	TGTGCCAGCAGGGACTTCCGCTCCTACAATGAGCAGTTCTTC	CASRDFRSYNEQFF
TRBD2	TRBV7-7	TRBJ2-5	-	TGTGCCAGCAGCTCCAGACTAGCGGAAGAGACCCAGTACTTC	CASSSRLAEETQYF
TRBD1	TRBV15	TRBJ2-3	-	TGTGCCACCAGCAGCCTACAGGGGGCGACAGATACGCAGTATTTT	CATSSLQGATDTQYF
TRBD2	TRBV3-1	TRBJ2-1	-	TGTGCCAGCAGCCAACGGACTAGCGGGTTTGAGCAGTTCTTC	CASSQRTSGFEQFF
TRBD1	TRBV10-3	TRBJ2-2	few	TGTGCCATGCAGAGGACAGGTTCGAACACCGGGGAGCTGTTTTTT	CAMQRTGSNTGELFF
-	TRBV10-3	TRBJ2-7	few	TGTGCCATCAGTGAGCCCAGCTCCTACGAGCAGTACTTC	CAISEPSSYEQYF
TRBD2	TRBV27	TRBJ2-1	-	TGTGCCAGCAGTTTATCGCTAGCGGGGGATGAGCAGTTCTTC	CASSLSLAGDEQFF
-	TRBV20-1	TRBJ1-1	-	TGCAGTGCTAGAGTTCAGGGTGAAGCTTTCTTT	CSARVQGEAFF
TRBD2	TRBV11-2	TRBJ2-1	-	TGTGCCAGCAGCTCTCCAGCGGGAGTAGGGGAAGGGGAGCAGTTCTTC	CASSSPAGVGEGEQFF
-	TRBV5-1	TRBJ1-4	-	TGCGCCAGCAGTCAGTTGAGGGATGAAAAACTGTTTTTT	CASSQLRDEKLFF
-	TRBV4-1	TRBJ2-3	few	TGCGCCAGCAGCCAAGGTCAAGGGTGGGATACGCAGTATTTT	CASSQGQGWDTQYF
-	TRBV11-3	TRBJ2-1	few	TGTGCCAGCAGCTATGTAGATAGCTCCTACAATGAGCAGTTCTTC	CASSYVDSSYNEQFF
-	TRBV6-5	TRBJ1-6	few	TGTGCCAGCAGTTACTCGATACAGGTTTATAATTCACCCCTCCACTTT	CASSYSIQVYNSPLHF
-	TRBV29-1	TRBJ1-1	-	TGCAGTCTAATTCCCTTAAGGGACACTGAAGCTTTCTTT	CSLIPLRDTEAFF
-	TRBV3-1	TRBJ2-2	few	TGTGCCAGCAGCCAAGGACACTGGACGAGCCGGGAGCTGTTTTTT	CASSQGHWTSRELFF
-	TRBV30	TRBJ2-1	-	TGTGCCTGGAGTGTACGGTTGGGGGAGCAGTTCTTC	CAWSVRLGEQFF
-	TRBV19	TRBJ2-2	-	TGTGCCAGTAGTATAGCTCTAGCCGGAAACACCGGGGAGCTGTTTTTT	CASSIALAGNTGELFF
-	TRBV6-5	TRBJ2-7	few	TGTGCCAGCAGTTACCCCGGGAGTCCGTCCTACGAGCAGTACTTC	CASSYPGSPSYEQYF
-	TRBV10-2	TRBJ2-4	few	TGCGCCAGCAGTGGACTATGCAGGGAAGGCAAAAACATTCAGTACTTC	CASSGLCREGKNIQYF
-	TRBV27	TRBJ2-1	-	TGTGCCAGCAGTCTTGGGGGCATAAAGCGGTTCTTC	CASSLGGIKRFF
TRBD1	TRBV27	TRBJ2-1	-	TGTGCCAGCGGCGCAGGGGGCCTCGAGTACAATGAGCAGTTCTTC	CASGAGGLEYNEQFF
-	TRBV12-3/TRBV12-4	TRBJ2-1	few	TGTGCCAGCAGTTTAGTAACCAATGAGCAGTTCTTC	CASSLVTNEQFF
TRBD1	TRBV29-1	TRBJ1-1	-	TGCAGCGTTGAAAAGACAGGGGGTACTGAAGCTTTCTTT	CSVEKTGGTEAFF
TRBD1	TRBV7-6	TRBJ2-7	-	TGTGCCAGCAGCTCAACTCCGGGACAGACATCCTACGAGCAGTACTTC	CASSSTPGQTSYEQYF
-	TRBV29-1	TRBJ2-1	-	TGCAGCGTTGTCCTTGTTAGGTCCTACAATGAGCAGTTCTTC	CSVVLVRSYNEQFF
-	TRBV29-1	TRBJ2-7	few	TGCAGCGTCTCGGACAGCTTCTACGAGCAGTACTTC	CSVSDSFYEQYF
-	TRBV7-9	TRBJ2-3	-	TGTGCCAGCAGCCCGGCGGGAGATACGCAGTATTTT	CASSPAGDTQYF